One TCR beta chain is described in this entry. These data belong to a study of blood T cell repertoires in COVID-19. The assay was immunoSEQ multiplex PCR, and TCRdb's table has in-frame clones only and misses some. Among around 30,000 clones listed, roughly 94% were seen once. J was trimmed by 5 bases and V by 1 base; bases with no gene match: 8. Germline V gives CDR1 MGHRA, CDR2 YSYEKL. The CDR3 is 16 amino acids. The rearrangement joins TRBV4-1 to TRBJ2-3; 8 bases match TRBD2. The sequence was collected from a man aged 50-60 years with active COVID-19. Sequences were obtained from peripheral blood. The CDR3 bases are TGCGCCAGCAGCCAAGGTCGGCTAGCGGGCGGAGATACGCAGTATTTT. Translating it yields CASSQGRLAGGDTQYF.